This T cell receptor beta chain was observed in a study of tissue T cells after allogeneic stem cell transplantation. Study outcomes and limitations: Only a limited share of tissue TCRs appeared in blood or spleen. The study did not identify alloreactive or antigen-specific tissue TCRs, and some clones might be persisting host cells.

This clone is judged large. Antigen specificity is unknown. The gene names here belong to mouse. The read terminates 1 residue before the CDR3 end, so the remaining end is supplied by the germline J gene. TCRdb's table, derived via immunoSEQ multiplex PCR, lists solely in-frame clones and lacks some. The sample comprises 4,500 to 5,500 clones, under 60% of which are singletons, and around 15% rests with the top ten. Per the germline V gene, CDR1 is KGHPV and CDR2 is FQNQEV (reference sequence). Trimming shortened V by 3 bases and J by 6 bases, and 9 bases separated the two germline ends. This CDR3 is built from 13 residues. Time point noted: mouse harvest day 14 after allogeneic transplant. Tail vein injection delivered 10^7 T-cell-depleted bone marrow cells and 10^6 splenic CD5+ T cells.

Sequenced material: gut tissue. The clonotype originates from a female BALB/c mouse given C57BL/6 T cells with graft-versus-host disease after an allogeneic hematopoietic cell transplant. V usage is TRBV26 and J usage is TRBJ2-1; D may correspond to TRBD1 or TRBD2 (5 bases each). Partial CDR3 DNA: TGTGCCAGCAGTCTCGGGGGTGGTGCTGAGCAGTTC. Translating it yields CASSLGGGAEQF. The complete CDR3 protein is CASSLGGGAEQFF.